These 18 T cell receptor beta chains originate from one sample sequenced in a study of blood T cell repertoires in COVID-19. Assay: immunoSEQ multiplex PCR; the TCRdb copy retains only in-frame clones and omits some. Of fewer than 120,000 clones detected, approximately 82% appear once; the ten largest clones hold about 3.8%. The material sequenced was peripheral blood. The source of these receptors is a woman over 75 with acute or convalescent COVID-19.

The DNA of the CDR3 is TGTGCCACCAGTGATGTAATAGCAGGGCAAGAGACCCAGTACTTC. Protein product: CATSDVIAGQETQYF. The chain has TRBV24-1 and TRBJ2-5; maybe TRBD1 (5 bases). This CDR3 spans 15 amino acids. Per the germline V gene, CDR1 is KGHDR and CDR2 is SFDVKD. V lost 3 bases, J lost 2 bases, and 12 bases lay in between.

This clone has just one count. This chain joins TRBV3-1 (or the pseudogene TRBV3-2) and TRBJ1-6, with D maybe TRBD1 (5 bases). The CDR3 length is 16 residues. Trimming took off 1 base at V and 10 bases at J, with 17 bases between the two ends. Germline V gene data show CDR1 as LGHDT and CDR2 as YNNKEL (reference sequence). The CDR3 is CASSQGQSSIASPLHF. DNA for the CDR3: TGTGCCAGCAGCCAAGGACAGTCCTCTATTGCGTCACCCCTCCACTTT.

V gene TRBV9 combines with J gene TRBJ2-1; TRBD2 agrees at 10 bases. There are 17 residues in the CDR3. Germline CDR1 and CDR2: SGDLS and YYNGEE. V lost 0 bases to trimming and J lost 10 bases; unmatched junction nucleotides: 13. The CDR3 DNA reads as TGTGCCAGCAGCGTAGCTTTAAGCGGGGGGGCCGGTGGGGAGCAGTTCTTC. Translating gives CASSVALSGGAGGEQFF.

The genes are TRBV9 and TRBJ2-2; 7 nucleotides match TRBD2. The CDR3 runs to 15 residues. Germline-derived CDR1 and CDR2 are SGDLS and YYNGEE. Trimming removed 3 bases from V and 10 bases from J; junction bases left unmatched: 12. This chain's CDR3 is CASSAQVGGPVELFF. In nucleotides, the CDR3 is TGTGCCAGCAGCGCACAGGTGGGAGGGCCGGTGGAGCTGTTTTTT. Based on the CDR3 plus reference TRBV9 and TRBJ2-2, the full variable domain is DSGVTQTPKHLITATGQRVTLRCSPRSGDLSVYWYQQSLDQGLQFLIQYYNGEERAKGNILERFSAQQFPDLHSELNLSSLELGDSALYFCASSAQVGGPVELFFGEGSRLTVL.

This chain joins TRBV6-6 and TRBJ1-2, with no clear D. The V and J ends lost 5 bases and 6 bases respectively, with 16 bases between them. Germline V lookup: CDR1 MNHNY, CDR2 SVGAGI (reference sequence). This CDR3 spans 14 amino acids. Here the CDR3 reads CASSHRGGLNGYTF. In DNA, the CDR3 is TGTGCCAGCAGTCACAGAGGAGGTTTAAATGGCTACACCTTC.

There are a few counts of this clone. The chain has TRBV7-2 and TRBJ2-7; 9 bases are shared with TRBD2. This CDR3 has 16 residues. V was clipped by 1 base and J by 6 bases; unmatched bases: 10. Germline values: CDR1 SGHTA, CDR2 FQGNSA. The CDR3 nucleotides read TGTGCCAGCAGCTTAGATGGGGTAGCGGGAGAGGTCGAGCAGTACTTC. This codes for CASSLDGVAGEVEQYF.

The chain's CDR3 is CASSLAVREPGGNEQFF. CDR3 in DNA: TGTGCCAGCAGCTTGGCCGTCAGGGAACCAGGGGGCAATGAGCAGTTCTTC. V and J are TRBV5-4 and TRBJ2-1, with TRBD1 matching over 7 bases. Germline CDR1 SGHNT, CDR2 YYREEE (reference sequence). J gave up 6 bases and V 0 bases, and 12 bases lay outside the gene matches. This CDR3 spans 17 amino acids.

This clone was observed a few times. The chain uses TRBV7-2 and TRBJ1-5; a weak D match, TRBD1 (6 bases). Trimming pared 2 bases from V and 4 bases from J, leaving 9 bases between. CDR3 length: 14 residues. Germline V gene sequence: CDR1 SGHTA, CDR2 FQGNSA. The CDR3 coding sequence is TGTGCCAGCAGCTTATGGGGGCGGAATCAGCCCCAGCATTTT. This gives the protein CASSLWGRNQPQHF.

V gene TRBV30 combines with J gene TRBJ1-2; D perhaps matches TRBD1 (6 bases). The CDR3 loop spans 17 amino acids. Germline-derived CDR1 and CDR2 are GTSNPN and SVGIG (reference sequence). The V end lost 1 base, the J end lost 5 bases, and 23 bases lay between the germline ends. The CDR3 region is CAWSASISGGLGYGYTF. The CDR3 DNA reads TGTGCCTGGAGTGCCTCTATTTCGGGGGGCCTGGGATATGGCTACACCTTC.

The chain combines TRBV28 with TRBJ1-1; TRBD1 agrees at 8 bases. The V gene end was trimmed by 5 bases and the J gene end by 7 bases; junction bases not matched to a gene: 3. The CDR3 loop spans 12 amino acids. Germline V lookup: CDR1 MDHEN, CDR2 SYDVKM. The CDR3 sequence: CASSGQGIEAFF. As DNA, the CDR3 is TGTGCCAGCAGTGGACAGGGAATTGAAGCTTTCTTT.

This chain joins TRBV9 and TRBJ2-2, with 7 bases fitting TRBD2. J was trimmed by 5 bases and V by 1 base; bases with no gene match: 8. Germline CDR1 is SGDLS and CDR2 is YYNGEE. The CDR3 spans 16 residues. This CDR3 reads CASSVLLGGSTGELFF. The CDR3, as DNA: TGTGCCAGCAGCGTATTGCTCGGGGGGTCAACCGGGGAGCTGTTTTTT.

The chain recombines TRBV5-1 with TRBJ2-1; no definite D call. This CDR3 is built from 15 residues. Germline CDR1 and CDR2: SGHRS and YFSETQ. V lost 5 bases to trimming and J lost 5 bases, with 17 bases between them. CDR3 nucleotide sequence: TGCGCCAGCAGTCGTCGGTTCGAGGTAAACAATGAGCAGTTCTTC. Translation: CASSRRFEVNNEQFF.

V and J are TRBV10-3 and TRBJ1-2; 7 bases are a match to TRBD1. This CDR3 region has 14 residues. V shed 4 bases, J shed 7 bases, and the junction held 9 bases outside the gene matches. The germline V gene has CDR1 ENHRY and CDR2 SYGVKD. The DNA of the CDR3 is TGTGCCATCAGTGCGATACAGGGGAGGTCTGGCTACACCTTC. Translated: CAISAIQGRSGYTF.

The V gene is TRBV7-9, the J gene TRBJ2-3, with 7 bases lining up with TRBD2. J gave up 4 bases and V 3 bases, and 7 bases lay outside the gene matches. CDR3 length equals 15 residues. The V gene's germline CDR1 is SEHNR and CDR2 FQNEAQ (reference sequence). The CDR3 DNA reads as TGTGCCAGCAGCTTGGCGGGAGTTGAGGCAGATACGCAGTATTTT. Protein sequence: CASSLAGVEADTQYF.

V is TRBV4-2 and J is TRBJ2-7; 9 nucleotides align to TRBD2. The CDR3 consists of 17 residues. The V and J ends lost 0 bases and 3 bases, in that order; junction bases with no gene match: 9. Germline V gene sequence: CDR1 LGHNA, CDR2 YNFKEQ. CDR3 amino acids: CASSQEVVAGVSYEQYF. Written as DNA, the CDR3 is TGTGCCAGCAGCCAAGAAGTTGTAGCGGGAGTTAGCTACGAGCAGTACTTC.

The gene calls are TRBV4-1 and TRBJ2-7; TRBD1 matches at 10 bases. Trimming took 0 bases from V and 3 from J; bases not matched to a gene: 11. CDR3 length: 18 amino acids. CDR1 MGHRA and CDR2 YSYEKL come from the germline V gene. The CDR3 DNA follows: TGCGCCAGCAGCCAAGATCAATTAAGGACAGGGGGGGGCTACGAGCAGTACTTC. It is translated as CASSQDQLRTGGGYEQYF.

The chain joins TRBV6-2 or TRBV6-3 to TRBJ2-5; possible D gene TRBD1, 5 bases. Trimming removed 5 bases from V and 4 bases from J, with 11 bases in between. This CDR3 is built from 13 residues. Per germline, CDR1 MNHEY and CDR2 SVGEGT. The CDR3 sequence is CASSRLRGETQYF. The CDR3 DNA sequence: TGTGCCAGCAGTCGTCTTAGGGGAGAGACCCAGTACTTC.

V usage is TRBV3-1 (or the pseudogene TRBV3-2) and J usage is TRBJ1-4, with 7 bases aligning to TRBD1. After removal of 4 bases from V and 3 bases from J, the junction contained 5 bases not matched to a gene. Germline lookup yields CDR1 LGHDT and CDR2 YNNKEL (reference sequence). The CDR3 totals 15 residues. Here the CDR3 reads CASSLKGTANEKLFF. In DNA form, the CDR3 reads TGTGCCAGCAGCCTAAAGGGGACAGCTAATGAAAAACTGTTTTTT.